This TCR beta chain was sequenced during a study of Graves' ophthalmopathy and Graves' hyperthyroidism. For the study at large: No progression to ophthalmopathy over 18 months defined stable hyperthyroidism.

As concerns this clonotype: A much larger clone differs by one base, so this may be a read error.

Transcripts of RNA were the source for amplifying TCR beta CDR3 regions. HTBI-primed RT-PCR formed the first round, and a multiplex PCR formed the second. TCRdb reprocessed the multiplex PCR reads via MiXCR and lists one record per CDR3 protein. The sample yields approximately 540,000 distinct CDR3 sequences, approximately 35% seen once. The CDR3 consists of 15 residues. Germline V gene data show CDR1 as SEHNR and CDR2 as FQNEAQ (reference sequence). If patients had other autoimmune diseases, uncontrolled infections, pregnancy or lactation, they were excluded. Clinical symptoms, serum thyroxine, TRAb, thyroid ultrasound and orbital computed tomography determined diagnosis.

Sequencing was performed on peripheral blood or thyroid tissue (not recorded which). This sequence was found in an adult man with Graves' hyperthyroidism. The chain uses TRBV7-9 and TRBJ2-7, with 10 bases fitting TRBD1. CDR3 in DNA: TGTGCCGGCAGCTCGGGACAGGGGAGTGCCTACGAGCAGTACTTC. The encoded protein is CAGSSGQGSAYEQYF.